This TCR beta chain was sequenced in a study of T cells in Graves' hyperthyroidism and ophthalmopathy. Trimming removed 7 bases at V and 3 bases at J, with 18 bases between. The CDR3 sequence is 15 residues long. CDR1 and CDR2 from the germline V gene are SGHDT and YYEEEE. From RNA transcripts, TCR beta CDR3 regions were amplified. With the HTBI primer set, the TCR CDR3 went through a first round of RT-PCR. One entry per CDR3 protein, called by TCRdb with MiXCR from the multiplex PCR reads. The sample includes about 290,000 distinct CDR3 sequences, about 14% seen only once; the top ten take almost 8%. Clinical symptoms, serum thyroxine, TRAb, thyroid ultrasound and orbital computed tomography established diagnosis. When hyperthyroidism was first diagnosed, the blood sample was taken, preceding any ophthalmopathy symptoms. This clonotype was counted ten times or more.

The chain has TRBV5-6 and TRBJ2-3, with a weak D call TRBD2 (5 bases). The sample comprised blood. The TCR comes from a woman younger than 45 with Graves' hyperthyroidism that later progressed to Graves' ophthalmopathy. The CDR3 DNA follows: TGTGCCAGCCTCACCCGTAGTCCGGGAACAGATACGCAGTATTTT. Protein sequence: CASLTRSPGTDTQYF.